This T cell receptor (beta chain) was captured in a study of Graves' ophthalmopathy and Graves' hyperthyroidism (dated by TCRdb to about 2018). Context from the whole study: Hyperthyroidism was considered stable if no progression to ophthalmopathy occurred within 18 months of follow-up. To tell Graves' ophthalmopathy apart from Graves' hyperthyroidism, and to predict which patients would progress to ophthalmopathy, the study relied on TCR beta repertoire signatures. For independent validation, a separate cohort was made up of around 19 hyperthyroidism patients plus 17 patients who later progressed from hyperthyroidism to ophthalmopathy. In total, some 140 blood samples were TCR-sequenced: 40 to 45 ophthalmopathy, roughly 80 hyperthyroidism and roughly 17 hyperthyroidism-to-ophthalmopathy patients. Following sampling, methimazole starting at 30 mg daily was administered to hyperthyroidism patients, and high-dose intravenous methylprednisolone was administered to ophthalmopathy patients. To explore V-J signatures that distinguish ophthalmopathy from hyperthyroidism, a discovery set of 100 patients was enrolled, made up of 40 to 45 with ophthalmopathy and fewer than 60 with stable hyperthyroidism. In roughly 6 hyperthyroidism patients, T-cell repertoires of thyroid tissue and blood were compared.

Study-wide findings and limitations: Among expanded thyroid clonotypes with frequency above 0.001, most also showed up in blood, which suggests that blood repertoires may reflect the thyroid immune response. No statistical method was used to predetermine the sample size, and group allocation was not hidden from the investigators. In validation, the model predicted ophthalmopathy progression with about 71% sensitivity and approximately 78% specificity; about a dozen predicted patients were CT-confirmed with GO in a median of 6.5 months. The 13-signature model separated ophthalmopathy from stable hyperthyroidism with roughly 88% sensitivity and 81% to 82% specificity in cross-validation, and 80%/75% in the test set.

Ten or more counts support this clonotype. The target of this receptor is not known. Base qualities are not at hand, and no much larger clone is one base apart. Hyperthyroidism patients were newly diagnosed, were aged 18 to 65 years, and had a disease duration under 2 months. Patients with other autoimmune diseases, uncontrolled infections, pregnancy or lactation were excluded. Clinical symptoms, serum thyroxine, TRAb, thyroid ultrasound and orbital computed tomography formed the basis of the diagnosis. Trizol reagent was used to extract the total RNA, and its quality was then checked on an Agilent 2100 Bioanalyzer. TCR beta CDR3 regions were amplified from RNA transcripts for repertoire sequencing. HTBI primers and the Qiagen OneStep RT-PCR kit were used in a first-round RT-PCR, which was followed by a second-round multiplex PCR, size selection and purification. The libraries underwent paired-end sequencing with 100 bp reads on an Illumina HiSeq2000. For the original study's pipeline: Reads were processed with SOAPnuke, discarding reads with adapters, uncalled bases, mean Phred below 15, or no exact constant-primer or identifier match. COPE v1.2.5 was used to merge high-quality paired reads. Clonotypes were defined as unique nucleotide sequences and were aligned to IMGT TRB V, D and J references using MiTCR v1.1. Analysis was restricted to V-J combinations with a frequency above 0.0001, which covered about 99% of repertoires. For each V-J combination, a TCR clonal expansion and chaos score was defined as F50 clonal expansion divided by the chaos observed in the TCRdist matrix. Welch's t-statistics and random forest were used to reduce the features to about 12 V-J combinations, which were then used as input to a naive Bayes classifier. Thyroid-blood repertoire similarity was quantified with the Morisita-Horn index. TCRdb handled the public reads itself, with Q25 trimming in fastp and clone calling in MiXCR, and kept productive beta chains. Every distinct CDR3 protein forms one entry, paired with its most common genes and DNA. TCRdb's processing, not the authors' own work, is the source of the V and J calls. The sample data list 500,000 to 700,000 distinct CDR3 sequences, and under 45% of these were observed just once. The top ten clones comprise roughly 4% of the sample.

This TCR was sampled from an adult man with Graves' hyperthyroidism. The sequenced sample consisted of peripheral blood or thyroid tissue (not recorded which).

The CDR3: CASQGNYGYTF. The nucleotide sequence reads as follows: TGTGCCAGCCAGGGAAACTATGGCTACACCTTC. The chain employs TRBV6-6 and TRBJ1-2; the D gene is perhaps TRBD1, from 5 matching bases. The germline V gene (reference sequence) yields MNHNY for CDR1 and SVGAGI for CDR2. The CDR3 measures 11 amino acids from cysteine to phenylalanine. The sequence is cut down to CDR3 DNA, 33 bases in frame from base 1. V sheds 8 bases and J sheds 2 bases, leaving 6 bases between their ends.